A single TCR beta chain is shown here with its context. Germline CDR1 is ENHRY and CDR2 is SYGVKD. This CDR3 spans 15 amino acids. The ends lost 4 bases at V and 9 bases at J; junction bases unmatched: 10. The entry originates in a study of blood T cell repertoires in COVID-19. Study overall: COVID-19 samples, acute and convalescent, were from the United States, Italy and Spain.

Only in-frame clones appear in the TCRdb table, and some are missing; sequencing was by immunoSEQ multiplex PCR. Of 100,000 or so clones listed, about 80% are singletons. The sequenced sample was peripheral blood. This sequence originates from a woman aged 70-85 years with acute or convalescent COVID-19. The chain combines TRBV10-3 with TRBJ2-2; TRBD2 matches at 8 bases. The CDR3 region has the DNA TGTGCCATCAGTGGACCGGGGGGGCAAAACAGGGAGCTGTTTTTT. It is translated as CAISGPGGQNRELFF.